Each of the 6 T cell receptor beta chains below was sequenced from the same sample in a study of cytomegalovirus exposure and HLA in healthy donors. PCR used 60 Vbeta primers and 13 Jbeta primers. Profiling relied on immunoSEQ multiplex PCR, and the TCRdb table lists in-frame clones only, not all of them. The sample has 120,000 to 150,000 clones, over 60% seen once. Sequenced: PBMCs. The receptors stem from a woman in her twenties or thirties in good health and CMV-seropositive.

The chain recombines TRBV29-1 with TRBJ2-1; 9 bases are a match to TRBD2. Germline values: CDR1 SQVTM, CDR2 ANQGSEA. Losses at the gene ends were 5 bases for V and 4 bases for J; bases not matched to a gene: 6. The CDR3 is 14 residues long. Written as DNA, the CDR3 is TGCAGCGTTATTAGGCTAGCGGGATACAATGAGCAGTTCTTC. It specifies CSVIRLAGYNEQFF.

The genes are TRBV28 and TRBJ2-5; 7 bases align to TRBD1. Germline CDR1 and CDR2: MDHEN and SYDVKM. The CDR3 extends over 13 amino acids. V gave up 5 bases and J gave up 5 bases; unmatched junction bases: 5. The CDR3 sequence: CASSNRGVETQYF. DNA for the CDR3: TGTGCCAGCAGTAACAGGGGTGTGGAGACCCAGTACTTC.

The rearrangement links TRBV5-4 to TRBJ2-1, with D uncertain. CDR1 and CDR2 (germline): SGHNT, YYREEE (reference sequence). V lost 2 bases and J 10 bases, leaving 19 bases between the germline ends. CDR3 length equals 15 residues. For the CDR3, the DNA is TGTGCCAGCAGCTTATTTGGGCTAAGTCCCTCCGAGCAGTTCTTC. Residues: CASSLFGLSPSEQFF.

The chain combines TRBV30 with TRBJ1-1, with D hard to call. This CDR3 is 12 amino acids long. Germline CDR1 GTSNPN, CDR2 SVGIG (reference sequence). V was shortened by 5 bases and J by 1 base, with 8 bases between the two germline ends. The CDR3 nucleotides read TGTGCCTGGTCTCCAGGGAACACTGAAGCTTTCTTT. Translation gives CAWSPGNTEAFF.

The genes are TRBV9 and TRBJ1-1; TRBD1 might be the D (6 bases). CDR3 length: 15 residues. Trimming left V 3 bases short and J 0 bases short, with 12 bases between. CDR1 SGDLS and CDR2 YYNGEE come from the germline V gene. As DNA, the CDR3 is TGTGCCAGCAGCGCCCAGGGGCGCATGAACACTGAAGCTTTCTTT. It is translated as CASSAQGRMNTEAFF.

This chain links TRBV7-9 with TRBJ2-5, with a tentative D call TRBD2 (5 bases). The V end lost 5 bases, the J end lost 5 bases, and 15 bases lay between the germline ends. The CDR3 loop spans 14 amino acids. From germline, CDR1 is SEHNR and CDR2 FQNEAQ (reference sequence). The CDR3 is CASSRPRGLETQYF. The CDR3 DNA follows: TGTGCCAGCAGCCGCCCCCGGGGTTTGGAGACCCAGTACTTC. Supplemented by reference TRBV7-9 and TRBJ2-5, the full variable domain reads DTGVSQNPRHKITKRGQNVTFRCDPISEHNRLYWYRQTLGQGPEFLTYFQNEAQLEKSRLLSDRFSAERPKGSFSTLEIQRTEQGDSAMYLCASSRPRGLETQYFGPGTRLLVL.